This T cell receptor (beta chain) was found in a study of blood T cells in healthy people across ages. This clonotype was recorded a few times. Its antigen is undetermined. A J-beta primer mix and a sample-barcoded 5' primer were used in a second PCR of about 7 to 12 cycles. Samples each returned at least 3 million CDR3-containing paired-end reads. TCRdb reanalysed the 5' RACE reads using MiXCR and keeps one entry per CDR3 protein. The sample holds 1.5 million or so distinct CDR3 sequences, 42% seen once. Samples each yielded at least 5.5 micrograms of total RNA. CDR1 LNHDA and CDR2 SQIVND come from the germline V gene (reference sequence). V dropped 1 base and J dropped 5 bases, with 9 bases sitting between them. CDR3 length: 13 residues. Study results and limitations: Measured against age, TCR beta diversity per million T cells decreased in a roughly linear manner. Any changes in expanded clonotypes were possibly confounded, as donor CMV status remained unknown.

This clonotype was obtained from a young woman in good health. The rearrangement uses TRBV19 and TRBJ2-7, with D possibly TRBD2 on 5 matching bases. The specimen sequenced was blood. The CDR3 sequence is CASSIGAANEQYF. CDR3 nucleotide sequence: TGTGCCAGTAGTATAGGAGCGGCCAACGAGCAGTACTTC.